This T cell receptor beta chain was recorded in a study of control samples from healthy donors and cancer patients. The CDR3 consists of 14 residues. Trimming shortened V by 4 bases and J by 8 bases, and 17 bases separated the two germline ends. CDR1 and CDR2 from the germline V gene are LNHDA and SQIVND (reference sequence). The table came from immunoSEQ multiplex PCR; TCRdb's copy has only in-frame clones and leaves some out. Of some 150,000 clones detected, approximately 93% appear once; the ten largest clones hold under 2.5%. The sample comprised blood. The receptor was derived from a man aged 50 to 59 in good health. The rearrangement links TRBV19 to TRBJ1-1; TRBD1 might be the D (6 bases). The CDR3 here is CASSNPRSGGEAFF. The CDR3 DNA is TGTGCCAGTAGTAACCCGCGTTCGGGGGGCGAAGCTTTCTTT.